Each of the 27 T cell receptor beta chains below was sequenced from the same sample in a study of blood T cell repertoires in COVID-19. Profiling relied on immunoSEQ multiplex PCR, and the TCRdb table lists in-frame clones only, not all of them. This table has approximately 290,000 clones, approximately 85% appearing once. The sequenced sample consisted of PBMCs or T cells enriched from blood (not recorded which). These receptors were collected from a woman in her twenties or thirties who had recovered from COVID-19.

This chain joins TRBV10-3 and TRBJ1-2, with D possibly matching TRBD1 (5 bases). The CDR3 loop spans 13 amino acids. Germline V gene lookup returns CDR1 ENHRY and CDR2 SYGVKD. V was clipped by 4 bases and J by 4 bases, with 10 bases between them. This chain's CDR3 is CAISGDSLYGYTF. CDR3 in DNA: TGTGCCATCAGTGGCGACAGCCTCTATGGCTACACCTTC.

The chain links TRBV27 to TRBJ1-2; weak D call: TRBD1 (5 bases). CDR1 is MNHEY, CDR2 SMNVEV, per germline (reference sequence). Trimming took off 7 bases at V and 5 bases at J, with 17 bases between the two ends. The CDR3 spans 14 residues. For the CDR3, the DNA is TGTGCCAGCACCTCTCCGGGGGGTCTTTATGGCTACACCTTC. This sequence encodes CASTSPGGLYGYTF.

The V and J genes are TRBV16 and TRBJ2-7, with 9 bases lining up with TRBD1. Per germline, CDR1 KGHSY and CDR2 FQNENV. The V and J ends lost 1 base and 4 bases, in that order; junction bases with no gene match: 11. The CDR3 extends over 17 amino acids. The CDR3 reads CASSQYAPDRGWYEQYF. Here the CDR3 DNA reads TGTGCCAGCAGCCAATACGCCCCTGACAGGGGGTGGTACGAGCAGTACTTC.

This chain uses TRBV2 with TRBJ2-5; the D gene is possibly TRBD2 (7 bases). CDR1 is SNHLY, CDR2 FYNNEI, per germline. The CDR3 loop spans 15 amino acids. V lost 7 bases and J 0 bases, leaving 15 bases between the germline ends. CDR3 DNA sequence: TGTGCCAGCAAGTCCGCGGGGGACAACCAAGAGACCCAGTACTTC. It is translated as CASKSAGDNQETQYF.

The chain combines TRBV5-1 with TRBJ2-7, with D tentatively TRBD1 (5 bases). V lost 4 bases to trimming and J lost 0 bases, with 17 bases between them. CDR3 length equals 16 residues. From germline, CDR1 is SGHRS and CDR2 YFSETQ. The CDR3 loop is CASSHDKGLSSYEQYF. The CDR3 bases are TGCGCCAGCAGCCACGACAAGGGGCTAAGCTCCTACGAGCAGTACTTC.

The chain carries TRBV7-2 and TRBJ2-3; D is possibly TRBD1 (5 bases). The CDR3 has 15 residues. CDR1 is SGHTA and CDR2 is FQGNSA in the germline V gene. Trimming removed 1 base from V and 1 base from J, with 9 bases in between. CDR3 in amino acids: CASSLGVRGTDTQYF. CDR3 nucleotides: TGTGCCAGCAGCTTAGGGGTCAGGGGCACAGATACGCAGTATTTT.

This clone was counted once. This CDR3 is CATTNRVGNTEAFF. CDR3 DNA: TGTGCCACAACCAACAGGGTAGGGAACACTGAAGCTTTCTTT. The J gene is TRBJ1-1, the V gene TRBV10-3, with a weak D call TRBD1 (6 bases). CDR1 is ENHRY and CDR2 is SYGVKD in the germline V gene. V shed 10 bases and J shed 1 base, with 16 bases lying between them. The CDR3 consists of 14 residues.

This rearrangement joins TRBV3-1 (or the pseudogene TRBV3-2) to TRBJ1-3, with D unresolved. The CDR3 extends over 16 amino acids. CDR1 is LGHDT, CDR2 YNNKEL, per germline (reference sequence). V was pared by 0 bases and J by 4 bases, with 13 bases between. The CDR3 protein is CASSQERTGSGNTIYF. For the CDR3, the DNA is TGTGCCAGCAGCCAAGAGCGAACGGGGTCCGGAAACACCATATATTTT.

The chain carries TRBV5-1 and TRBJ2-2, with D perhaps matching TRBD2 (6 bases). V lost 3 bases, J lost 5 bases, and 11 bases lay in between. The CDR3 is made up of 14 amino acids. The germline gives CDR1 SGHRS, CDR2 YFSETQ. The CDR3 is CASSSGGPTGELFF. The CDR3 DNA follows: TGCGCCAGCAGCTCCGGAGGGCCTACCGGGGAGCTGTTTTTT.

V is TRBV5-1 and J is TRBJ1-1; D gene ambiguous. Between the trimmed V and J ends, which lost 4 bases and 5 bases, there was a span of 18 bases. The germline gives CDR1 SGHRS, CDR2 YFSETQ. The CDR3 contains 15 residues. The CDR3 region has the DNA TGCGCCAGCAGCGCATCGCGGGGTACGACGACTGAAGCTTTCTTT. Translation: CASSASRGTTTEAFF. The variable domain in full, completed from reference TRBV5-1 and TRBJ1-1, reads KAGVTQTPRYLIKTRGQQVTLSCSPISGHRSVSWYQQTPGQGLQFLFEYFSETQRNKGNFPGRFSGRQFSNSRSEMNVSTLELGDSALYLCASSASRGTTTEAFFGQGTRLTVV.

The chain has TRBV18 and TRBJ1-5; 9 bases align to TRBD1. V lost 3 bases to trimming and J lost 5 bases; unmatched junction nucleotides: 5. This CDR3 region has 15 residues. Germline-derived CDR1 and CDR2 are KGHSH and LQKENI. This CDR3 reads CASSPGTGNDQPQHF. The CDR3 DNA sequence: TGTGCCAGCTCACCCGGGACAGGGAATGATCAGCCCCAGCATTTT. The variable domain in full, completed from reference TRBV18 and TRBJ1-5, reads NAGVMQNPRHLVRRRGQEARLRCSPMKGHSHVYWYRQLPEEGLKFMVYLQKENIIDESGMPKERFSAEFPKEGPSILRIQQVVRGDSAAYFCASSPGTGNDQPQHFGDGTRLSIL.

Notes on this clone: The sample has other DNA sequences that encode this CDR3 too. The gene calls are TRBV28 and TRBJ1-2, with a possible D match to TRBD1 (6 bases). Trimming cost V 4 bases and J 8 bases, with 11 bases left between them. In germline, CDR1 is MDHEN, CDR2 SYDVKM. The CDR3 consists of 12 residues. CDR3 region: CASSSGDLGYTF. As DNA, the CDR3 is TGTGCCAGCAGTTCAGGGGACCTCGGCTACACCTTC.

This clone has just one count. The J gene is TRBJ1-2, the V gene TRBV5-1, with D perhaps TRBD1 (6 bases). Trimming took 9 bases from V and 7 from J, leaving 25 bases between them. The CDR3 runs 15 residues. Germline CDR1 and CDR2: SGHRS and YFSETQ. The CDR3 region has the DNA TGCGCCACCGACCCGTCGGGGGGCAAGGAGGGTGGCTACACCTTC. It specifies CATDPSGGKEGGYTF.

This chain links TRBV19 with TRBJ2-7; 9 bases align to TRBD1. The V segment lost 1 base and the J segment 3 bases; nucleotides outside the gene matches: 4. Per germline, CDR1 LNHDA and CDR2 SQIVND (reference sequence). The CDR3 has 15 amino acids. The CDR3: CASSIGGTGNYEQYF. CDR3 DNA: TGTGCCAGTAGTATAGGAGGGACAGGGAACTACGAGCAGTACTTC. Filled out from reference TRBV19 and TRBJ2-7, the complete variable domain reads DGGITQSPKYLFRKEGQNVTLSCEQNLNHDAMYWYRQDPGQGLRLIYYSQIVNDFQKGDIAEGYSVSREKKESFPLTVTSAQKNPTAFYLCASSIGGTGNYEQYFGPGTRLTVT.

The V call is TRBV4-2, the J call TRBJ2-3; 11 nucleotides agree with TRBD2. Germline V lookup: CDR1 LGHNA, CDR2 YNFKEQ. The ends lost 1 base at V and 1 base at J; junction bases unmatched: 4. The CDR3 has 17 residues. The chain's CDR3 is CASSQAPGLAGTDTQYF. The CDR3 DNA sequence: TGTGCCAGCAGCCAAGCTCCGGGACTAGCGGGCACAGATACGCAGTATTTT.

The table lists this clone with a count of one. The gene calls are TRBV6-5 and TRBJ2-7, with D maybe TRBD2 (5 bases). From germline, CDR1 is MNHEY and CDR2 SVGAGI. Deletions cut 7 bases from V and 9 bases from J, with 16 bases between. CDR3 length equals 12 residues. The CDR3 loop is CASNDSEGVQYF. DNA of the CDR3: TGTGCCAGCAACGACTCAGAGGGAGTGCAGTACTTC.

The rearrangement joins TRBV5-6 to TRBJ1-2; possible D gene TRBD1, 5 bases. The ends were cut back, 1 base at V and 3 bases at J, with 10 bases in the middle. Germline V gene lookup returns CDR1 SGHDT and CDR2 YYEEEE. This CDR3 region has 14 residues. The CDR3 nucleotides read TGTGCCAGCAGCTTGCGGTGGGGGGACTATGGCTACACCTTC. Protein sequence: CASSLRWGDYGYTF.

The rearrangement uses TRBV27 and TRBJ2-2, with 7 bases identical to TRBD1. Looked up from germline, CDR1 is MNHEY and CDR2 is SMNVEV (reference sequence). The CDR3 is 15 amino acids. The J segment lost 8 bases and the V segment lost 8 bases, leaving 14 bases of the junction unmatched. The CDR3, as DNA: TGTGCCAGCCTCCACAGGGGCCTATCGGGTGGGGAGCTGTTTTTT. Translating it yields CASLHRGLSGGELFF.

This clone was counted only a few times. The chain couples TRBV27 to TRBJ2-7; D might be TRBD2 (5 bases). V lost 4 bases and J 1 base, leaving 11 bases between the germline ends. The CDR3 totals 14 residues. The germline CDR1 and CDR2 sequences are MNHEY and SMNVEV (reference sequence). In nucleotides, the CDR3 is TGTGCCAGCAGTTCAGCGGTGGGGTCCTACGAGCAGTACTTC. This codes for CASSSAVGSYEQYF.

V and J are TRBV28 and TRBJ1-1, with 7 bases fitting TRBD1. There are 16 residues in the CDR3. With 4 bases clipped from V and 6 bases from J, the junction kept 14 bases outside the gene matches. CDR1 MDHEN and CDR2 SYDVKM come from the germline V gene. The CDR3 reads CASSSPFGQVRAEAFF. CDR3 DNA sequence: TGTGCCAGCAGTTCCCCCTTCGGACAGGTTAGGGCTGAAGCTTTCTTT.

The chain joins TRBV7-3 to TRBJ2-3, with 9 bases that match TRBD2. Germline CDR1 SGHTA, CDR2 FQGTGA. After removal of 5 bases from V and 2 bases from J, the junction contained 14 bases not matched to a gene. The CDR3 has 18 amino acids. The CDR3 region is CASSPTPREREATDTQYF. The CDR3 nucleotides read TGTGCCAGCAGCCCAACCCCTCGGGAGCGGGAGGCCACAGATACGCAGTATTTT.

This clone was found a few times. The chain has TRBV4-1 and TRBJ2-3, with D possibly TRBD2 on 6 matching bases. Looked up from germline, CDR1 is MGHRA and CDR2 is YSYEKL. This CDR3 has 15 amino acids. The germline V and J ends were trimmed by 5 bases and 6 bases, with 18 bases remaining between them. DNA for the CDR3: TGCGCCAGCAGCTCTCCTAGGACTACCGATGATACGCAGTATTTT. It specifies CASSSPRTTDDTQYF.

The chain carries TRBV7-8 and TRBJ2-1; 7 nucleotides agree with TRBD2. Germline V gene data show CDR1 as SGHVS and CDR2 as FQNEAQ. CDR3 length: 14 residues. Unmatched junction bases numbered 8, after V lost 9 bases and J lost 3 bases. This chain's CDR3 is CASRVGGGYNEQFF. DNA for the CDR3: TGTGCCAGTAGAGTAGGCGGGGGCTACAATGAGCAGTTCTTC.

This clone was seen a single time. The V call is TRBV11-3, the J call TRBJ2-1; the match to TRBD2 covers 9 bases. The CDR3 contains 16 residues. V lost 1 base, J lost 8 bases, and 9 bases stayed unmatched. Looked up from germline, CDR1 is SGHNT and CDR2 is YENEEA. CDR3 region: CASSLGVAGVSDEQFF. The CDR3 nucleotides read TGTGCCAGCAGCTTAGGGGTAGCGGGAGTTAGCGATGAGCAGTTCTTC.

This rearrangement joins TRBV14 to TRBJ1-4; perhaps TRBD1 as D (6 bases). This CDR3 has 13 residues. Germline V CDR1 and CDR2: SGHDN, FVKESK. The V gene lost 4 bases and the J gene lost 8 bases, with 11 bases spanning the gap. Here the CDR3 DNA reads TGTGCCAGCAGCCCCAGGGGAGGGGAAAAACTGTTTTTT. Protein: CASSPRGGEKLFF.

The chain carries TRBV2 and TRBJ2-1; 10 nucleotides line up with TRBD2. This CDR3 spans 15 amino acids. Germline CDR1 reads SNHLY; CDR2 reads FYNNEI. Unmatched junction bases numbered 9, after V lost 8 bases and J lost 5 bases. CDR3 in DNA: TGTGCCAGCGTGAGCGGGAGGGCCGCCCACAATGAGCAGTTCTTC. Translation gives CASVSGRAAHNEQFF.

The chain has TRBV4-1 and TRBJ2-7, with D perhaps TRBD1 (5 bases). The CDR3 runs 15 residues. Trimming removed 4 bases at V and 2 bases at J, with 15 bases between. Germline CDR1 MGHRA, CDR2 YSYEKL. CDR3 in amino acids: CASSPAVGRAYEQYF. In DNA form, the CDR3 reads TGCGCCAGCAGCCCTGCGGTGGGCAGGGCCTACGAGCAGTACTTC.